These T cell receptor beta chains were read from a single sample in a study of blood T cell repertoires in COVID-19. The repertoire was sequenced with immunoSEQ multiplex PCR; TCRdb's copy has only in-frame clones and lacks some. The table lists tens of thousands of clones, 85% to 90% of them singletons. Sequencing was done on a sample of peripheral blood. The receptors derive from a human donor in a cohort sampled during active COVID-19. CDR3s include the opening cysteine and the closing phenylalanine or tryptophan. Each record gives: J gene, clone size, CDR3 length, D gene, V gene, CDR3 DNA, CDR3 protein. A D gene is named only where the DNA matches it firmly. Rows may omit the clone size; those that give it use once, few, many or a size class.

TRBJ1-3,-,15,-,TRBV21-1,TGTGCCAGCAGCAAAGGGGGGAGGGACGCGGACACCATATATTTT,CASSKGGRDADTIYF
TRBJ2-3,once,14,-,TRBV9,TGTGCCAGCAGCGACCACTCCGGGGCAGATACGCAGTATTTT,CASSDHSGADTQYF
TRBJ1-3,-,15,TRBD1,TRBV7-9,TGTGCCAGCAGCTTAGGGACAGGGCGCGGAAACACCATATATTTT,CASSLGTGRGNTIYF
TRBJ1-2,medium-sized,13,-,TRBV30,TGTGCCTGGAGTGTAACCAGATACTATGGCTACACCTTC,CAWSVTRYYGYTF
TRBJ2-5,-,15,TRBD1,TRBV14,TGTGCCAGCAGCCAAGCAGGACAGGGGAAACAGACCCAGTACTTC,CASSQAGQGKQTQYF
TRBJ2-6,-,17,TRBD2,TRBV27,TGTGCCAGCAGTGCGGGGGGCGTAAGCTCTGGGGCCAACGTCCTGACTTTC,CASSAGGVSSGANVLTF
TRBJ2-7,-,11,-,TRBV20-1,TGCAGTGCCGCACAGGGCAACGAGCAGTACTTC,CSAAQGNEQYF
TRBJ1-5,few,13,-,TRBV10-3,TGTGCCATCAACCCGGACGCGGGTCAGCCCCAGCATTTT,CAINPDAGQPQHF
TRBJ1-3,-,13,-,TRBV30,TGTGCCTGGAGTGTGGCGGTGGGAAACACCATATATTTT,CAWSVAVGNTIYF
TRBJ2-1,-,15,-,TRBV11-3,TGTGCCAGCAGCTTGGGCGGGTTACACTACAATGAGCAGTTCTTC,CASSLGGLHYNEQFF
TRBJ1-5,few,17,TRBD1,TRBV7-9,TGTGCCAGCAGCTTAAGCCGGACAGGGGGAAGCAATCAGCCCCAGCATTTT,CASSLSRTGGSNQPQHF
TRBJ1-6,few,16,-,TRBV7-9,TGTGCCAGCAGCTCAAACACTCAGGGATTTAATTCACCCCTCCACTTT,CASSSNTQGFNSPLHF
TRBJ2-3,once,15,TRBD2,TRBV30,TGTGCCTGGAGCCCTCTAGCGGGGGGTACAGATACGCAGTATTTT,CAWSPLAGGTDTQYF
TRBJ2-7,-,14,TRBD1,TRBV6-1,TGTGCCAGCAGTGAGGACAGGGTTTCGTACGAGCAGTACTTC,CASSEDRVSYEQYF
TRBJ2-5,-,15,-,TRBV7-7,TGTGCTAGCAGCTTTCGGGGGTCCGTCCAAGAGACCCAGTACTTC,CASSFRGSVQETQYF
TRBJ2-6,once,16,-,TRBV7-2,TGTGCCAGCAAATATACAGGGTTAGCTGGGGCCAACGTCCTGACTTTC,CASKYTGLAGANVLTF
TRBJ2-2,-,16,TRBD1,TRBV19,TGTGCCAGTAGTATGAGTCAGGGGGCGTTTACGGGGGAGCTGTTTTTT,CASSMSQGAFTGELFF
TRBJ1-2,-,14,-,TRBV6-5,TGTGCCAGCAGTTACACAGGATCTTCGGCTGGCTACACCTTC,CASSYTGSSAGYTF
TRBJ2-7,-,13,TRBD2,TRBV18,TGTGCCAGCTCACTCACGGGGGGCTACGAGCAGTACTTC,CASSLTGGYEQYF
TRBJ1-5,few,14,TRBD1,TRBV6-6,TGTGCCAGCAGCTTGGACAGGGAGAATCAGCCCCAGCATTTT,CASSLDRENQPQHF
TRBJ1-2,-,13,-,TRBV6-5,TGTGCCAGCTCCCTGGGGGGTAGCTATGGCTACACCTTC,CASSLGGSYGYTF
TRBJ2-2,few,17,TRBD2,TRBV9,TGTGCCAGCAGCGTAGTCGGCGCGGGGGGCCGTACCGGGGAGCTGTTTTTT,CASSVVGAGGRTGELFF
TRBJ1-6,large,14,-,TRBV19,TGTGCCAGTAGTTGGGGCAGGGGAAACTCACCCCTCCACTTT,CASSWGRGNSPLHF
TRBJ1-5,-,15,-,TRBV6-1,TGTGCCAGCCTGCGACTGGGACAAAGCAATCAGCCCCAGCATTTT,CASLRLGQSNQPQHF
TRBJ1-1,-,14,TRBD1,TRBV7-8,TGTGCCAGCAGCGCCGCAGGGGGACCGGGCGGAGCTTTCTTT,CASSAAGGPGGAFF
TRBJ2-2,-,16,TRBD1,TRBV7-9,TGTGCCAGCAGCTTGGGACAGGGGATATTACCCGGGGAGCTGTTTTTT,CASSLGQGILPGELFF
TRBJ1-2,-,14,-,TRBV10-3,TGTGCCATCAGTGAGTCCCCCGAGGCCTATGGCTACACCTTC,CAISESPEAYGYTF
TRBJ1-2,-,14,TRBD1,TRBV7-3,TGTGCCAGCAGCCAACGGGACAGGGGTTTCGGCTACACCTTC,CASSQRDRGFGYTF
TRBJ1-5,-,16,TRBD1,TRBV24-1,TGTGCCACCAGTTTTCATTCCGGGACAGGGGTACAGCCCCAGCATTTT,CATSFHSGTGVQPQHF
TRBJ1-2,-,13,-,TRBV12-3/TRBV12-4,TGTGCCAGCAGTTATGAAGGGGACTATGGCTACACCTTC,CASSYEGDYGYTF
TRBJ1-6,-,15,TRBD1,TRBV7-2,TGTGCCAGCAGACCTACAGGGGGGCTTAATTCACCCCTCCACTTT,CASRPTGGLNSPLHF
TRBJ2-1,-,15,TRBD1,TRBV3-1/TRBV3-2,TGTGCCAGCAGCCCCGGACAGGGCGCCTACAATGAGCAGTTCTTC,CASSPGQGAYNEQFF
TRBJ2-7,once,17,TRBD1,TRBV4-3,TGCGCCAGCAGCCAATACACCGGGACAGGGGATTACTACGAGCAGTACTTC,CASSQYTGTGDYYEQYF
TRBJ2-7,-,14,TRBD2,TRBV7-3,TGTGCCAGCAGCCGCGGGGGTATCTCCTACGAGCAGTACTTC,CASSRGGISYEQYF
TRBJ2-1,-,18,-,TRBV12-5,TGTGCTAGTGGTTGGACACCTCTAGGGTCGCAACGGGTGGATGAGCAGTTCTTC,CASGWTPLGSQRVDEQFF
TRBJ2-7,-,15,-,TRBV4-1,TGCGCCAGCAGCCAGGACTATGGACCCCCGGGGGAGCAGTACTTC,CASSQDYGPPGEQYF
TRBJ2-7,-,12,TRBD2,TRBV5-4,TGTGCCAGCAGCACTCCGGGACTAGCGGGCCGGTTC,CASSTPGLAGRF
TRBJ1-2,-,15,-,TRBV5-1,TGCGCCAGCAGCTTGGCAGGGGTGAGGGAACGAGGCTACACCTTC,CASSLAGVRERGYTF
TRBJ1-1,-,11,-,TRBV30,TGTGCCACTATTTCCGGTGGTGAAGCTTTCTTT,CATISGGEAFF
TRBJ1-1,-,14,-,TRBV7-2,TGTGCCAGCAGCTCAATGGGGGCGAGCACTGAAGCTTTCTTT,CASSSMGASTEAFF
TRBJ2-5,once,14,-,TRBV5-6,TGTGCCAGCAGGCCGGGACTCCCGCCGGAGACCCAGTACTTC,CASRPGLPPETQYF
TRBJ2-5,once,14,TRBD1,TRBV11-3,TGTGCCAGCAGCAGAGGGACAGGGCAAGAGACCCAGTACTTC,CASSRGTGQETQYF
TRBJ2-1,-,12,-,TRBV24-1,TGTGCCACCAGTGAAGGGGTCCATGAGCAGTTCTTC,CATSEGVHEQFF
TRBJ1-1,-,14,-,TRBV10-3,TGTGCCATCACGGCAGGGTGGTTAAACACTGAAGCTTTCTTT,CAITAGWLNTEAFF
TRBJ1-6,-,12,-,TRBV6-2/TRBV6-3,TGTGCCAGCAGCCACAGGGACTCACCCCTCCACTTT,CASSHRDSPLHF